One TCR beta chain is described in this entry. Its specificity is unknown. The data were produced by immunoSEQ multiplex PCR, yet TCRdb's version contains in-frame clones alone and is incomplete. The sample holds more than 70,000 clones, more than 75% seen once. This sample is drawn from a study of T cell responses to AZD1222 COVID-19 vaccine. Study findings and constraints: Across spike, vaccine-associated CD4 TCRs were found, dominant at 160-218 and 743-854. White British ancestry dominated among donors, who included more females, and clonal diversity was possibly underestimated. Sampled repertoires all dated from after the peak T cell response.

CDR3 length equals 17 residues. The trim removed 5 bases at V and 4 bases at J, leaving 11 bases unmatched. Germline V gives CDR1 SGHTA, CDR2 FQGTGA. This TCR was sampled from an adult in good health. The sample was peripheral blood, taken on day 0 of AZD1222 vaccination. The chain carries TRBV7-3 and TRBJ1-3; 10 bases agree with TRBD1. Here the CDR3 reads CASSPGTGENDGNTIYF. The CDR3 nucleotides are TGTGCCAGCAGCCCAGGGACAGGGGAGAATGACGGAAACACCATATATTTT. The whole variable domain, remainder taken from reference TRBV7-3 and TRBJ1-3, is GAGVSQTPSNKVTEKGKYVELRCDPISGHTALYWYRQSLGQGPEFLIYFQGTGAADDSGLPNDRFFAVRPEGSVSTLKIQRTERGDSAVYLCASSPGTGENDGNTIYFGEGSWLTVV.